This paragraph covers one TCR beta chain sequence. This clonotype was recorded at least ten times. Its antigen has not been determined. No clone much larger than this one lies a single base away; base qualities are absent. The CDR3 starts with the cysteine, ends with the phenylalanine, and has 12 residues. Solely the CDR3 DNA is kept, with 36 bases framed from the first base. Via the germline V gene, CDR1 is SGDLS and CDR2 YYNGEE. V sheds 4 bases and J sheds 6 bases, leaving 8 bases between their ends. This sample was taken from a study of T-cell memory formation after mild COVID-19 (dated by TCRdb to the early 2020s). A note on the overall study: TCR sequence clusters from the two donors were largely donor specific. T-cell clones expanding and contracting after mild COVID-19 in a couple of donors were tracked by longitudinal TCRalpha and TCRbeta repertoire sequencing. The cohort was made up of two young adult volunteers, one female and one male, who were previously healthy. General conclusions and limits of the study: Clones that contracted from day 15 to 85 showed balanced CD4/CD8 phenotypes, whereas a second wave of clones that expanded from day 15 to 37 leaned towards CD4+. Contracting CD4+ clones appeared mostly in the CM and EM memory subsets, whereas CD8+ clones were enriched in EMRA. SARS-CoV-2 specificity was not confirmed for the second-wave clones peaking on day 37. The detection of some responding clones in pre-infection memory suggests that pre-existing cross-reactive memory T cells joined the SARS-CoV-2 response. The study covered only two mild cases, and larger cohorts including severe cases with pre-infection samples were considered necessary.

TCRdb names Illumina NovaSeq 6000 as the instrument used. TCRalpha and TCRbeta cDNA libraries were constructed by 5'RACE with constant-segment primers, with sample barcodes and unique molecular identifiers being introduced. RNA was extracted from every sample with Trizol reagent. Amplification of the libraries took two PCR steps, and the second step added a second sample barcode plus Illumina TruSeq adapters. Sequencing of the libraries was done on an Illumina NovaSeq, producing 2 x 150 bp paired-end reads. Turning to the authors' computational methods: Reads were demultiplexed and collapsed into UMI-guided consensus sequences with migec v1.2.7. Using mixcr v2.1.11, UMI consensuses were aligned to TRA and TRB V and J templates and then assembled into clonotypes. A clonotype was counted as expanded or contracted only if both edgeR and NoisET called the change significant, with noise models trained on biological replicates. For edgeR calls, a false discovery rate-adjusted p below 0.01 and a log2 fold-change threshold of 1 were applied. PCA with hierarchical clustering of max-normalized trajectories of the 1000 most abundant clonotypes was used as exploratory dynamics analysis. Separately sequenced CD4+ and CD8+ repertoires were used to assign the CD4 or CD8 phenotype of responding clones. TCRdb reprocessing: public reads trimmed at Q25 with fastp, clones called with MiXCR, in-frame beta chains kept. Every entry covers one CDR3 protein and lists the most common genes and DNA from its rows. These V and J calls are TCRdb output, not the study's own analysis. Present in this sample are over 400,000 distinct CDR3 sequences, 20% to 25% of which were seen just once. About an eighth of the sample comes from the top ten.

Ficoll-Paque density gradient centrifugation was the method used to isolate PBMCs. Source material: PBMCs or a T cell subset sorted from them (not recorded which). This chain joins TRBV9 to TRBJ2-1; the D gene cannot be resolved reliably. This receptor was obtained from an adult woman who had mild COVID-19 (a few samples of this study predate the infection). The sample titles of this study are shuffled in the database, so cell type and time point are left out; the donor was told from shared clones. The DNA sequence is TGTGCCAGCAGCCCCCTCGGCAATGAGCAGTTCTTC. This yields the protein CASSPLGNEQFF.